Listed here are 11 T cell receptor beta chains from one sample, sequenced in a study of shared clonotypes between healthy human individuals (TCRdb year 2020). Libraries were constructed by the immunoSEQ multiplex PCR assay. The table was pulled from immuneACCESS by TCRdb, which kept in-frame rearrangements only. Such tables lose some clones; where checked, under half of the loss comes from unresolved V genes, and the rest has no known cause. Within this sample are under 600,000 clones, with roughly 95% of them counted one time only. The leading ten clones occupy approximately 0.06% of the sample. Material for sequencing was naive CD4+ T cells sorted from blood. Read against the paper, the sample's cell subset or site label means: CD45RA+ positively selected. The receptors come from a woman aged 25 to 39 in good health.

The chain is built from TRBV28 and TRBJ1-4, with 7 bases identical to TRBD1. Trimming removed 5 bases from V and 5 bases from J; junction bases left unmatched: 5. CDR3 length: 14 residues. Per the germline V gene, CDR1 is MDHEN and CDR2 is SYDVKM. The CDR3 loop is CASSLDRANEKLFF. The CDR3 DNA follows: TGTGCCAGCAGTCTCGACAGGGCCAATGAAAAACTGTTTTTT.

The chain is built from TRBV6-1 and TRBJ2-7, with D uncertain. V lost 2 bases and J 5 bases, leaving 13 bases between the germline ends. The CDR3 sequence is 14 residues long. Germline CDR1 MNHNS, CDR2 SASEGT. CDR3: CASSELRVRDEQYF. The CDR3, as DNA: TGTGCCAGCAGTGAACTCCGGGTTCGCGACGAGCAGTACTTC.

The V gene is TRBV10-3, the J gene TRBJ1-3; D remains unclear. The CDR3 has 15 residues. V lost 6 bases, J lost 0 bases, and 12 bases lay in between. The V gene's germline CDR1 is ENHRY and CDR2 SYGVKD. This CDR3 is CAISSAPTSGNTIYF. The CDR3 region has the DNA TGTGCCATCAGCTCGGCACCTACCTCTGGAAACACCATATATTTT.

The chain joins TRBV10-2 to TRBJ2-7, with TRBD2 matching 10 bases. The CDR3 extends over 15 amino acids. The V segment lost 7 bases and the J segment 4 bases; nucleotides outside the gene matches: 10. The V gene's germline CDR1 is WSHSY and CDR2 SAAADI. The CDR3 coding sequence is TGCGCCAGCAAGGGGCTAGCGGGAGTAAGGTACGAGCAGTACTTC. This encodes CASKGLAGVRYEQYF.

The rearrangement uses TRBV5-4 and TRBJ1-4; tentatively, D is TRBD1 (5 bases). The V gene's germline CDR1 is SGHNT and CDR2 YYREEE (reference sequence). The CDR3 runs 17 residues. V gave up 2 bases and J gave up 0 bases, with 14 bases separating them. CDR3 region: CASSFGGSAPTNEKLFF. The CDR3 DNA sequence: TGTGCCAGCAGCTTTGGGGGGAGCGCCCCAACTAATGAAAAACTGTTTTTT. Full variable domain (outside the CDR3, taken from reference TRBV5-4 and TRBJ1-4): ETGVTQSPTHLIKTRGQQVTLRCSSQSGHNTVSWYQQALGQGPQFIFQYYREEENGRGNFPPRFSGLQFPNYSSELNVNALELDDSALYLCASSFGGSAPTNEKLFFGSGTQLSVL.

V usage is TRBV19 and J usage is TRBJ1-6, with 11 bases identical to TRBD1. CDR1 and CDR2 (germline): LNHDA, SQIVND (reference sequence). V was clipped by 6 bases and J by 5 bases; unmatched bases: 3. The CDR3 runs to 15 residues. The CDR3 region is CASRRTGGNNSPLHF. The CDR3 nucleotides are TGTGCCAGTAGAAGGACAGGGGGCAATAATTCACCCCTCCACTTT.

The chain combines TRBV4-1 with TRBJ2-7, with TRBD2 matching over 13 bases. V shed 1 base and J 0 bases; nucleotides not matched to a gene: 6. Germline V gene data show CDR1 as MGHRA and CDR2 as YSYEKL. There are 18 residues in the CDR3. CDR3 loop: CASSQGSGLAGSSYEQYF. The CDR3 DNA reads TGCGCCAGCAGCCAAGGCTCGGGACTAGCGGGAAGCTCCTACGAGCAGTACTTC.

This clone is a singleton in its sample. V and J are TRBV18 and TRBJ1-1; 9 bases line up with TRBD1. Unmatched junction bases numbered 4, after V lost 0 bases and J lost 5 bases. This CDR3 has 15 amino acids. Germline CDR1 is KGHSH and CDR2 is LQKENI. The CDR3 reads CASSPPSGQGTEAFF. The CDR3, as DNA: TGTGCCAGCTCACCACCGAGCGGACAGGGGACTGAAGCTTTCTTT.

This chain joins TRBV25-1 and TRBJ2-7, with no clear D. V lost 3 bases and J 3 bases, leaving 6 bases between the germline ends. Germline V gene sequence: CDR1 MGHDK, CDR2 SYGVNS. The CDR3 extends over 12 amino acids. The CDR3 loop is CASSDSRYEQYF. Written as DNA, the CDR3 is TGTGCCAGCAGTGACTCACGCTACGAGCAGTACTTC.

This clone was recorded only once. The chain joins TRBV28 to TRBJ2-3; 7 nucleotides agree with TRBD2. The CDR3 has 17 amino acids. Germline CDR1 and CDR2: MDHEN and SYDVKM. Trimming at V came to 1 base and at J to 0 bases, leaving 7 bases not matched to a gene. The CDR3 DNA reads TGTGCCAGCAGTTTATATTTGGGTAGCGGGAGCACAGATACGCAGTATTTT. Its protein is CASSLYLGSGSTDTQYF.

J is TRBJ1-5 and V is TRBV23-1; maybe TRBD1 (6 bases). TRBV23-1 is identified as an open reading frame with a role that is uncertain. The CDR3 has 14 residues. V lost 8 bases, J lost 4 bases, and 15 bases lay in between. The CDR3 is CASQPGAQNQPQHF. The CDR3 coding sequence is TGCGCCAGCCAACCAGGGGCACAAAATCAGCCCCAGCATTTT.